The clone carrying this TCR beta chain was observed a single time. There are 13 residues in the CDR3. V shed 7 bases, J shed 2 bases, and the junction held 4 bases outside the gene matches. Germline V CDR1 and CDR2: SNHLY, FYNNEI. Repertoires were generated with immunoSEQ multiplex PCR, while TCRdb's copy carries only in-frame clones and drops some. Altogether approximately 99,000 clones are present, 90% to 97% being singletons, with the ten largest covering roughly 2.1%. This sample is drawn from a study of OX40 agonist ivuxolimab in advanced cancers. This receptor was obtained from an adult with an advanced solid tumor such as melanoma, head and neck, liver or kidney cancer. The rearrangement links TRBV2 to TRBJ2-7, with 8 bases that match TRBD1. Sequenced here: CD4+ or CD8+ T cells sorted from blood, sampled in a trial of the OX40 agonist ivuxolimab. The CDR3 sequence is CASTDRGAYEQYF. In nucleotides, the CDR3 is TGTGCCAGCACCGACAGGGGCGCCTACGAGCAGTACTTC. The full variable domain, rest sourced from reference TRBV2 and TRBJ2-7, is EPEVTQTPSHQVTQMGQEVILRCVPISNHLYFYWYRQILGQKVEFLVSFYNNEISEKSEIFDDQFSVERPDGSNFTLKIRSTKLEDSAMYFCASTDRGAYEQYFGPGTRLTVT.